This TCR beta chain was retrieved from a study of T cells in localized non-small cell lung cancer. Whole-study findings and limits: Uninvolved nearby lung showed the greatest T cell clonality, exceeding that found in tumor. Adjacent lung tissue had a median approximately 61 of the top 100 clones found in the tumor.

Here immunoSEQ multiplex PCR was the method, and the copy in TCRdb shows in-frame clones only, minus some. The sample holds 30,000 to 40,000 clones, 75% to 90% seen once. About this clone itself: The antigen is undetermined.

Trimming stripped 8 bases from V and 5 bases from J, with 18 bases between. Germline V CDR1 and CDR2: MNHNY, SVGAGI (reference sequence). CDR3 length equals 15 residues. The receptor was derived from a male donor aged 60 or over with stage II lung adenocarcinoma. The chain recombines TRBV6-6 with TRBJ1-4; a weak D match, TRBD1 (5 bases). Sequenced material: peripheral blood mononuclear cells, taken before any cancer treatment. In DNA form, the CDR3 reads TGTGCCAGCTGCTTAGGGAGGGGCAGGAATGAAAAACTGTTTTTT. This sequence encodes CASCLGRGRNEKLFF.